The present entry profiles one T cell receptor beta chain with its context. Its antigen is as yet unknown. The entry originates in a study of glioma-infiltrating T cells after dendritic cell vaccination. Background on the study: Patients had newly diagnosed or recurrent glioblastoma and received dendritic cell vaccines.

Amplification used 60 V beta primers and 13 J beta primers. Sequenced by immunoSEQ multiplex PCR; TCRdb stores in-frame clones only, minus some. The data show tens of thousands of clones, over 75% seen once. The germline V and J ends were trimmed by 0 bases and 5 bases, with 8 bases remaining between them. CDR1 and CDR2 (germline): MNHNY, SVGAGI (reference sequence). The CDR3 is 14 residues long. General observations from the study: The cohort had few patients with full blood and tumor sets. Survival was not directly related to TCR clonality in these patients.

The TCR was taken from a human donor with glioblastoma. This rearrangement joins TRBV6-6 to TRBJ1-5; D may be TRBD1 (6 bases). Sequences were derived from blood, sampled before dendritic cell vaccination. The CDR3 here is CASSYSQGDQPQHF. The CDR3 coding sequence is TGTGCCAGCAGTTACTCACAGGGAGATCAGCCCCAGCATTTT.